This TCR beta chain was sequenced in a study of blood T cell repertoires in COVID-19. Study details: Donors in the United States, Italy and Spain gave samples during acute or convalescent COVID-19.

The CDR3 sequence is 13 residues long. Trimming removed 5 bases at V and 4 bases at J, with 12 bases between. Germline-derived CDR1 and CDR2 are SGHRS and YFSETQ. Clones were sequenced by immunoSEQ multiplex PCR, and TCRdb holds only the in-frame ones, with some missing. The table has over 400,000 clones, 70% to 90% seen once; the top ten hold 7.8%. This clonotype was obtained from a woman in her forties or fifties with COVID-19, enrolled during active disease. Sequencing was carried out using peripheral blood. The rearrangement links TRBV5-1 to TRBJ1-2; D might be TRBD1 (6 bases). Here the CDR3 reads CASSKDSTYGYTF. The DNA for the CDR3 is TGCGCCAGCAGTAAGGACAGTACCTATGGCTACACCTTC. Full variable domain (remainder filled in from reference TRBV5-1 and TRBJ1-2): KAGVTQTPRYLIKTRGQQVTLSCSPISGHRSVSWYQQTPGQGLQFLFEYFSETQRNKGNFPGRFSGRQFSNSRSEMNVSTLELGDSALYLCASSKDSTYGYTFGSGTRLTVV.